One and the same sample provided the 4 T cell receptor beta chains below, sequenced in a study of identical twins. TCRdb fed the 5' RACE reads into MiXCR, producing one record per CDR3 protein. Altogether 210,000 or so distinct CDR3 sequences are present, around a sixth being singletons, with the ten largest covering 40%. This sample also appeared in a second study, on T cells expressing NK-cell markers.

The specimen sequenced was CD8+ T cells sorted from blood. The receptors were gathered from a woman aged 18 to 35 in good health.

This clonotype has at least ten counts. J is TRBJ2-1 and V is TRBV7-3, with D unclear. Germline V gene data show CDR1 as SGHTA and CDR2 as FQGTGA. V lost 5 bases and J 2 bases, leaving 13 bases between the germline ends. This CDR3 is 15 amino acids long. CDR3 sequence: CASSVRDRPYNEQFF. CDR3 nucleotide sequence: TGTGCCAGCAGCGTAAGGGATCGTCCCTACAATGAGCAGTTCTTC.

The chain is built from TRBV11-3 and TRBJ2-1; a weak D match, TRBD2 (5 bases). Looked up from germline, CDR1 is SGHNT and CDR2 is YENEEA. Trimming took off 3 bases at V and 6 bases at J, with 12 bases between the two ends. This CDR3 comprises 14 residues. CDR3 loop: CASSFPDSTNEQFF. The CDR3 DNA follows: TGTGCCAGCAGCTTCCCGGACTCGACCAATGAGCAGTTCTTC.

This clonotype was found a few times. This chain uses TRBV27 with TRBJ1-5; 8 bases match TRBD1. The V and J ends lost 3 bases and 7 bases, in that order; junction bases with no gene match: 5. Germline assignment: CDR1 MNHEY and CDR2 SMNVEV (reference sequence). The CDR3 is 14 amino acids. DNA for the CDR3: TGTGCCAGCAGTTTGGACAGGGCACAGCAGCCCCAGCATTTT. Its protein product is CASSLDRAQQPQHF.

On this clonotype itself: One junction end does not reproduce the germline sequence, and a read error may be involved. The rearrangement joins TRBV20-1 to TRBJ2-1; 9 nucleotides match TRBD2. From germline, CDR1 is DFQATT and CDR2 SNEGSKA (reference sequence). The CDR3 is 13 residues long. CDR3 sequence reads: CSASGVAGGQLIF. The CDR3 DNA sequence: TGCAGTGCTAGCGGGGTGGCGGGAGGGCAGTTGATCTTC.